This T cell receptor (beta chain) originates from a study of PD-L1 blockade in urothelial cancer. The sample's time point: peripheral blood 6 weeks after treatment start. Sequencing used immunoSEQ multiplex PCR; TCRdb keeps in-frame clones, though not all of them. The sample records about 120,000 clones, around 89% being singletons. Per germline, CDR1 LNHDA and CDR2 SQIVND (reference sequence). The CDR3 is 14 amino acids. V dropped 5 bases and J dropped 4 bases, with 14 bases sitting between them. This sequence originates from a man aged 60 to 75 with urothelial cancer. This sample comprised PBMCs, obtained around atezolizumab (anti-PD-L1) treatment. This chain joins TRBV19 and TRBJ2-5; tentative D call: TRBD2 (5 bases). The CDR3, as DNA: TGTGCCAGTAGTGGCGGAGGCCGAGGAGAGACCCAGTACTTC. Protein: CASSGGGRGETQYF.